The rows below give T cell receptor beta chains drawn from one sample of a study of blood T cell repertoires in COVID-19. The protocol was immunoSEQ multiplex PCR, while the TCRdb copy is restricted to in-frame clones and leaves out a portion. The sample lists just over 85,000 clones; 70% to 90% were seen once. The sample consisted of peripheral blood. All receptors come from a man between 45 and 60 years old with acute or convalescent COVID-19. CDR3s include the opening cysteine and the closing phenylalanine or tryptophan. D genes are given only for firm matches. Part of the rows lack a size; the others show once, few, many or a class for expanded clones.

TRBD1	TRBV7-2	TRBJ1-1	NA	TGTGCCAGCAGCGCACAGGGGGCGCGGACTGAAGCTTTCTTT	CASSAQGARTEAFF
TRBD1	TRBV27	TRBJ1-2	NA	TGTGCCAGCAGTTTATTGGCAGGGGGCTTCTATGGCTACACCTTC	CASSLLAGGFYGYTF
NA	TRBV6-1	TRBJ1-6	NA	TGTGCCAGCAGTGACAGGGTGTTTAGGGGTTCACCCCTCCACTTT	CASSDRVFRGSPLHF
NA	TRBV6-5	TRBJ2-3	NA	TGTGCCAGCAGTTACCCCACACCTAGCACAGATACGCAGTATTTT	CASSYPTPSTDTQYF
NA	TRBV5-6	TRBJ2-6	once	TGTGCCAGCAGCTTGGCCGTAGAGGTCTACTCTGGGGCCAACGTCCTGACTTTC	CASSLAVEVYSGANVLTF
NA	TRBV9	TRBJ2-6	NA	TGTGCCAGCAGCCTGGGACAACTCTCTGGGGCCAACGTCCTGACTTTC	CASSLGQLSGANVLTF
TRBD1	TRBV6-5	TRBJ1-2	NA	TGTGCCAGCAGAGGACAGGGGGCGGGTAACTATGGCTACACCTTC	CASRGQGAGNYGYTF
NA	TRBV14	TRBJ1-2	NA	TGTGCCAGCAGCCAAGATCCAGCTAACTATGGCTACACCTTC	CASSQDPANYGYTF
NA	TRBV11-1	TRBJ1-2	NA	TGTGCCAGCAGCTTAGCGGCAGAAGCTAACTATGGCTACACCTTC	CASSLAAEANYGYTF
NA	TRBV30	TRBJ1-4	NA	TGTGCCTGGAGTAGAGGGAACAAGGGCTTACTGTTTTTT	CAWSRGNKGLLFF
NA	TRBV11-3	TRBJ2-2	NA	TGTGCCAGCAGCAGCAGGGCCACCGGGGAGCTGTTTTTT	CASSSRATGELFF
TRBD1	TRBV27	TRBJ1-2	once	TGTGCCAGCAGCCCTCAGGGGGGCTTCTATGGCTACACCTTC	CASSPQGGFYGYTF
NA	TRBV6-5	TRBJ1-1	NA	TGTGCCAGCGTACCTAGACCTATTTCGACCACTGAAGCTTTCTTT	CASVPRPISTTEAFF
NA	TRBV5-1	TRBJ1-3	few	TGCGCCAGCAGCTTGGGACAGATGATCTCTGGAAACACCATATATTTT	CASSLGQMISGNTIYF
NA	TRBV4-1	TRBJ1-1	NA	TGCGCCAGCAGCCCGGCCCGACAGGATGCGAACACTGAAGCTTTCTTT	CASSPARQDANTEAFF
TRBD1	TRBV4-1	TRBJ1-3	NA	TGCGCCAGCAGCCTGGGACAGTTTCGCTCTGGAAACACCATATATTTT	CASSLGQFRSGNTIYF
TRBD1	TRBV5-1	TRBJ1-5	NA	TGCGCCAGCAGCTTGGGACCGCAACAGGGGCAGCCCCAGCATTTT	CASSLGPQQGQPQHF
NA	TRBV5-1	TRBJ1-4	NA	TGCGCCAGCAGCTTGGATGGGAGGTGGGATGAAAAACTGTTTTTT	CASSLDGRWDEKLFF
NA	TRBV30	TRBJ1-4	NA	TGTGCCTGGAGTCGGCAGGTTGAAGAAAAACTGTTTTTT	CAWSRQVEEKLFF
TRBD1	TRBV5-4	TRBJ2-3	NA	TGTGCCAGCAGCTCCCGGCGAAGACAGGGGTTAACAGATACGCAGTATTTT	CASSSRRRQGLTDTQYF
NA	TRBV5-1	TRBJ1-6	NA	TGCGCCAGCAGCCCAGAGAGCGGTAATTCACCCCTCCACTTT	CASSPESGNSPLHF
NA	TRBV6-1	TRBJ2-4	once	TGTGCCAGCAGTGCCGGTACAGGGTTTGCGGCCAAAAACATTCAGTACTTC	CASSAGTGFAAKNIQYF
NA	TRBV28	TRBJ1-2	NA	TGTGCCAGCAGTCGACAGGTGCTCTATGGCTACACCTTC	CASSRQVLYGYTF
TRBD1	TRBV29-1	TRBJ1-2	NA	TGCAGCGTCCCGGACAGGCGGTGGGGCTATGGCTACACCTTC	CSVPDRRWGYGYTF
NA	TRBV30	TRBJ1-5	NA	TGTGCCTGGAGTCAGGGGCCTAGCAATCAGCCCCAGCATTTT	CAWSQGPSNQPQHF